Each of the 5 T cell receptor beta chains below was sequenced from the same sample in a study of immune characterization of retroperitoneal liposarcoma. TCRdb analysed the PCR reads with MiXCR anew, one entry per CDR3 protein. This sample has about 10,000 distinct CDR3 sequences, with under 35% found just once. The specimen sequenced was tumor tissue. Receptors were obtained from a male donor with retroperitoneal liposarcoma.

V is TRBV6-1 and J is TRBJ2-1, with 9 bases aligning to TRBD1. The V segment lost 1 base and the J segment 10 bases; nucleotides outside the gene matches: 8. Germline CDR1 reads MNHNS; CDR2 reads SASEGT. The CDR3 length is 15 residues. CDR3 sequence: CASSEGDRATYEQFF. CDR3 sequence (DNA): TGTGCCAGCAGTGAAGGGGACAGGGCTACCTACGAGCAGTTCTTC.

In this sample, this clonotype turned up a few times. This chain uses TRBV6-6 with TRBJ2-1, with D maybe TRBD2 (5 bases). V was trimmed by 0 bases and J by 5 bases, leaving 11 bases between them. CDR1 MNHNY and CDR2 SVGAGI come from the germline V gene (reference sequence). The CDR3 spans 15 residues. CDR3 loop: CASSYSRGTNNEQFF. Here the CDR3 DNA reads TGTGCCAGCAGTTACTCTCGGGGTACTAACAATGAGCAGTTCTTC.

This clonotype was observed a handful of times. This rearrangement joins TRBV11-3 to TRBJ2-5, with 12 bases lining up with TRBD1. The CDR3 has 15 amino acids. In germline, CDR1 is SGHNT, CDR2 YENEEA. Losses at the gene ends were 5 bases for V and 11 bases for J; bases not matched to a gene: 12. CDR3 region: CASSPPGQGADEQYF. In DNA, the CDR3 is TGTGCCAGCAGCCCTCCGGGACAGGGGGCCGATGAGCAGTACTTC.

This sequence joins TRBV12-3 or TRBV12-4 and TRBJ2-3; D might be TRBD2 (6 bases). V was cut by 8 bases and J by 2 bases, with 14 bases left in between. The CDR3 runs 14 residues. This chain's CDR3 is CASDVRGLTDTQYF. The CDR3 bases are TGTGCCAGCGATGTGCGGGGCCTCACAGATACGCAGTATTTT.

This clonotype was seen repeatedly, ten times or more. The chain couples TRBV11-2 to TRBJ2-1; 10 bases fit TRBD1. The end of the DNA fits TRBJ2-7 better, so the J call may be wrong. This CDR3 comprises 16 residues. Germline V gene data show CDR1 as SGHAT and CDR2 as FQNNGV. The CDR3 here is CASSLEWTGGRSEQYF. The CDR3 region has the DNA TGTGCCAGCAGCTTAGAGTGGACAGGGGGTCGGAGTGAGCAGTACTTC.